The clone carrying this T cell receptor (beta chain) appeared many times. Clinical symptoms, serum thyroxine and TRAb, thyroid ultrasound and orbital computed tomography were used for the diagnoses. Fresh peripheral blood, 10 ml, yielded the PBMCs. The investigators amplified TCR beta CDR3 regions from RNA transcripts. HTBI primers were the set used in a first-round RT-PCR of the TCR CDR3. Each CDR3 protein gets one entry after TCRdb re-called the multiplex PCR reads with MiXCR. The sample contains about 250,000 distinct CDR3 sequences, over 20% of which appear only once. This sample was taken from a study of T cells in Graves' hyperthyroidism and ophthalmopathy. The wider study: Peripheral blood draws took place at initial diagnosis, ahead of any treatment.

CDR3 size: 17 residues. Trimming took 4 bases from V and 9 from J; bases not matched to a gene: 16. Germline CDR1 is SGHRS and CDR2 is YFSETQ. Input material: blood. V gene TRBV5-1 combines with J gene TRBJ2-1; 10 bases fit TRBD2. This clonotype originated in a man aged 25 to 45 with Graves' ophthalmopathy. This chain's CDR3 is CASSPTAGTSASGEQFF. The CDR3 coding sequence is TGCGCCAGCAGCCCTACCGCTGGGACTAGCGCTTCGGGTGAGCAGTTCTTC.